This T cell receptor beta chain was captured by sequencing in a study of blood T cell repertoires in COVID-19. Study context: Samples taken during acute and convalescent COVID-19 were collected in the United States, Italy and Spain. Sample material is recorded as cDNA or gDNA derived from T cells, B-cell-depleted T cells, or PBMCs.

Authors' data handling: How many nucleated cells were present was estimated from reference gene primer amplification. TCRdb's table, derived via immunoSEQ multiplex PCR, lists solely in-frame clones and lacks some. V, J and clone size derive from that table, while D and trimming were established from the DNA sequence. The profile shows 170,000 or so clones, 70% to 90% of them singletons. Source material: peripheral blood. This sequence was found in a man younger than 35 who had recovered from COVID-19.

As DNA, the CDR3 is TGTGCCAGCAGCCCCTTGGAAGCGGGAGCTAGCGAGCAGTACTTC. Translated, it gives CASSPLEAGASEQYF. The rearrangement uses TRBV6-2 or TRBV6-3 and TRBJ2-7, with 8 bases lining up with TRBD2. The CDR3 extends over 15 amino acids. Germline V gives CDR1 MNHEY, CDR2 SVGEGT. V lost 6 bases to trimming and J lost 6 bases; unmatched junction nucleotides: 13.